The rows below give T cell receptor beta chains drawn from one sample of a study of blood T cell repertoires in COVID-19. Clones were read by immunoSEQ multiplex PCR, and TCRdb kept only the in-frame ones, dropping some. The sample holds about 260,000 clones; about 87% are singletons and the top ten take around 1.5%. The source material was peripheral blood. The source is a woman aged 40 to 50 who had recovered from COVID-19. CDR3s include the opening cysteine and the closing phenylalanine or tryptophan. Fields, in order: D gene, CDR3 length, clone size, J gene, V gene, CDR3 protein, CDR3 DNA. A D gene is named only where the DNA matches it firmly. Clone sizes are given selectively: once, few, many, or a class where the clone is expanded.

D gene: .; CDR3 length: 16; clone size: .; J gene: TRBJ1-5; V gene: TRBV28; CDR3 protein: CASRLPRSGRNQPQHF; CDR3 DNA: TGTGCCAGCAGGCTTCCTAGGTCTGGTCGCAATCAGCCCCAGCATTTT
D gene: TRBD1; CDR3 length: 15; clone size: once; J gene: TRBJ2-1; V gene: TRBV27; CDR3 protein: CASTLRTGVSNEQFF; CDR3 DNA: TGTGCCAGCACCCTTCGTACAGGGGTTAGCAATGAGCAGTTCTTC
D gene: .; CDR3 length: 17; clone size: .; J gene: TRBJ1-6; V gene: TRBV3-1/TRBV3-2; CDR3 protein: CASSKWGGETYNSPLHF; CDR3 DNA: TGTGCCAGCAGCAAGTGGGGAGGGGAGACCTATAATTCACCCCTCCACTTT
D gene: TRBD2; CDR3 length: 19; clone size: .; J gene: TRBJ2-5; V gene: TRBV4-1; CDR3 protein: CASSQESVAGGLTEETQYF; CDR3 DNA: TGCGCCAGCAGCCAAGAGTCTGTAGCGGGGGGACTGACCGAAGAGACCCAGTACTTC
D gene: .; CDR3 length: 14; clone size: .; J gene: TRBJ2-3; V gene: TRBV29-1; CDR3 protein: CSVETTSFTDTQYF; CDR3 DNA: TGCAGCGTTGAGACAACCTCTTTCACAGATACGCAGTATTTT
D gene: .; CDR3 length: 12; clone size: .; J gene: TRBJ1-1; V gene: TRBV7-9; CDR3 protein: CASSQGQGEAFF; CDR3 DNA: TGTGCCAGCAGCCAGGGGCAGGGGGAAGCTTTCTTT
D gene: TRBD1; CDR3 length: 15; clone size: .; J gene: TRBJ2-5; V gene: TRBV11-3; CDR3 protein: CASSSGQGAQETQYF; CDR3 DNA: TGTGCCAGCAGCTCCGGACAGGGGGCGCAGGAGACCCAGTACTTC
D gene: TRBD2; CDR3 length: 16; clone size: .; J gene: TRBJ2-1; V gene: TRBV10-3; CDR3 protein: CAAAPPLAGAVNEQFF; CDR3 DNA: TGTGCCGCGGCCCCACCCCTAGCGGGGGCCGTCAATGAGCAGTTCTTC
D gene: TRBD2; CDR3 length: 17; clone size: few; J gene: TRBJ2-5; V gene: TRBV14; CDR3 protein: CASSQILVAGTQETQYF; CDR3 DNA: TGTGCCAGCAGCCAAATATTGGTAGCGGGGACCCAAGAGACCCAGTACTTC
D gene: .; CDR3 length: 13; clone size: .; J gene: TRBJ2-7; V gene: TRBV3-1/TRBV3-2; CDR3 protein: CASSQGGSEGFYF; CDR3 DNA: TGTGCCAGCAGCCAAGGCGGTAGCGAGGGCTTTTACTTC
D gene: .; CDR3 length: 15; clone size: .; J gene: TRBJ1-6; V gene: TRBV7-2; CDR3 protein: CASSSGAQGYTPLHF; CDR3 DNA: TGTGCCAGCAGCTCTGGGGCACAGGGCTATACACCCCTCCACTTT
D gene: .; CDR3 length: 14; clone size: .; J gene: TRBJ1-1; V gene: TRBV5-1; CDR3 protein: CASSLTGMNTEAFF; CDR3 DNA: TGCGCCAGCAGTCTTACAGGAATGAACACTGAAGCTTTCTTT
D gene: .; CDR3 length: 16; clone size: .; J gene: TRBJ1-5; V gene: TRBV5-1; CDR3 protein: CASSLEGSGGNQPQHF; CDR3 DNA: TGCGCCAGCAGCTTGGAAGGGTCGGGGGGCAATCAGCCCCAGCATTTT
D gene: TRBD1; CDR3 length: 14; clone size: once; J gene: TRBJ2-7; V gene: TRBV9; CDR3 protein: CASSYGTGFYEQYF; CDR3 DNA: TGTGCCAGCAGCTACGGGACAGGTTTCTACGAGCAGTACTTC
D gene: .; CDR3 length: 15; clone size: few; J gene: TRBJ2-3; V gene: TRBV12-1; CDR3 protein: CASSFERGNTDTQYF; CDR3 DNA: TGTGCCAGCAGCTTTGAAAGGGGGAACACAGATACGCAGTATTTT